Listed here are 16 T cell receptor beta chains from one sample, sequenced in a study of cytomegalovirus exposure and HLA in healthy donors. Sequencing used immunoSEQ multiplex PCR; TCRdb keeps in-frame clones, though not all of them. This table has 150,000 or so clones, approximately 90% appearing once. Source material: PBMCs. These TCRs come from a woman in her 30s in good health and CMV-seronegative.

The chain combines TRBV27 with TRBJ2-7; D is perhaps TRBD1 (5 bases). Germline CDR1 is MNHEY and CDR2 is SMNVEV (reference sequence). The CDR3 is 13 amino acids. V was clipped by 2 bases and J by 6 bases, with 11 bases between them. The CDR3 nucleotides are TGTGCCAGCAGTTTAGGCAGCAGGGCCGAGCAGTACTTC. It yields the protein CASSLGSRAEQYF.

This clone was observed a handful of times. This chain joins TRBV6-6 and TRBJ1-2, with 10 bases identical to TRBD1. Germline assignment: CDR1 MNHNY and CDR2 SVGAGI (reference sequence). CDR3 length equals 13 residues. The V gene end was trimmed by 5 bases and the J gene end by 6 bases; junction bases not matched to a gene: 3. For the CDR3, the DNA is TGTGCCAGCAGTCGACAGGGGGCAGATGGCTACACCTTC. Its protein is CASSRQGADGYTF.

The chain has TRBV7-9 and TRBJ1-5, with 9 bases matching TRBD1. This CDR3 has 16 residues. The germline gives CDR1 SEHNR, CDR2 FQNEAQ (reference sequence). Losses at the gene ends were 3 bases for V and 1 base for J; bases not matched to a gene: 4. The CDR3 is CASSFSGTGSNQPQHF. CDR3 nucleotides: TGTGCCAGCAGCTTTTCCGGGACAGGGAGCAATCAGCCCCAGCATTTT.

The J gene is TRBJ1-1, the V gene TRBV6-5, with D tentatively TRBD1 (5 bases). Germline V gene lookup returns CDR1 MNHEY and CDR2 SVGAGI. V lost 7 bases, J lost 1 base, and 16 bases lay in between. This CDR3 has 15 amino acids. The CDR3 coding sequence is TGTGCCAGCACCGCGAGGACCGGGGGGAACACTGAAGCTTTCTTT. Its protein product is CASTARTGGNTEAFF.

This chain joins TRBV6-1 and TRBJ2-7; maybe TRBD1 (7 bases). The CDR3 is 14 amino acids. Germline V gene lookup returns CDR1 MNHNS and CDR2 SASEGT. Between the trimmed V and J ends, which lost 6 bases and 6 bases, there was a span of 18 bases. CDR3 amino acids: CASRRAGGPSEQYF. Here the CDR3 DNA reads TGTGCCAGCAGACGGGCAGGGGGGCCGTCCGAGCAGTACTTC.

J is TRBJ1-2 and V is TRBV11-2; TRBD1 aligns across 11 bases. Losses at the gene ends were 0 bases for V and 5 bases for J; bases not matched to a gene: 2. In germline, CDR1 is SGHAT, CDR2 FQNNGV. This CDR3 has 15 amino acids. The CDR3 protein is CASSLEGQGAYGYTF. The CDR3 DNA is TGTGCCAGCAGCTTAGAAGGACAGGGGGCTTATGGCTACACCTTC.

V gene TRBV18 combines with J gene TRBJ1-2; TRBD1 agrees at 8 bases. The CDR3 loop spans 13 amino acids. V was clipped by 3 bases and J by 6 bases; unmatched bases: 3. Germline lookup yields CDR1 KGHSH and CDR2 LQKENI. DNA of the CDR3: TGTGCCAGCTCACCGAAGACAGGGGATGGCTACACCTTC. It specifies CASSPKTGDGYTF.

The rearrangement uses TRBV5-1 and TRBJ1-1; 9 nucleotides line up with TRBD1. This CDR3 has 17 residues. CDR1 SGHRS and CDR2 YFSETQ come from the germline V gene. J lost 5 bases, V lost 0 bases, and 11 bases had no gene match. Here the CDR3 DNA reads TGCGCCAGCAGCTTGGCCAGGTCAACAGGGGGCAATACTGAAGCTTTCTTT. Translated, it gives CASSLARSTGGNTEAFF.

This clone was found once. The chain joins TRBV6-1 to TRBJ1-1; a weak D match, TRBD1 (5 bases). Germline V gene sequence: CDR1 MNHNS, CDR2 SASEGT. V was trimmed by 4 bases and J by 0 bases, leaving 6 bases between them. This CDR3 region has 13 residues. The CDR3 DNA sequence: TGTGCCAGCAGTGGGGGCATGAACACTGAAGCTTTCTTT. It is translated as CASSGGMNTEAFF.

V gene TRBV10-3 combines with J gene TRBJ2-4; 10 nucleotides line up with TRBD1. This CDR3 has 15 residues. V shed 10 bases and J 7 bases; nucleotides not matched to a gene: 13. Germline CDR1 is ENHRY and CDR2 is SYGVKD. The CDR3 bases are TGTGCCACCGGGACAGGGGCCAGCGAGGGCAACATTCAGTACTTC. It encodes CATGTGASEGNIQYF.

CDR3 in amino acids: CASSLGLGTGAILEQYF. For the CDR3, the DNA is TGTGCCAGCAGCTTAGGCCTAGGGACAGGGGCGATCCTCGAGCAGTACTTC. This chain connects TRBV11-2 to TRBJ2-7; the match to TRBD1 covers 10 bases. Germline CDR1 reads SGHAT; CDR2 reads FQNNGV. This CDR3 is 17 amino acids long. V gave up 1 base and J gave up 6 bases; unmatched junction bases: 12. Together with reference TRBV11-2 and TRBJ2-7, the CDR3 gives the full variable domain: EAGVAQSPRYKIIEKRQSVAFWCNPISGHATLYWYQQILGQGPKLLIQFQNNGVVDDSQLPKDRFSAERLKGVDSTLKIQPAKLEDSAVYLCASSLGLGTGAILEQYFGPGTRLTVT.

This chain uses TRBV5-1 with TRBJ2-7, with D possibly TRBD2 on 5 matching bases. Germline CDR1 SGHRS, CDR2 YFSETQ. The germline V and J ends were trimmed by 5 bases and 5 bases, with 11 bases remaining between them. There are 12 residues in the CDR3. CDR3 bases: TGCGCCAGCAGGAAGCACGGGAACGAGCAGTACTTC. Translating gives CASRKHGNEQYF.

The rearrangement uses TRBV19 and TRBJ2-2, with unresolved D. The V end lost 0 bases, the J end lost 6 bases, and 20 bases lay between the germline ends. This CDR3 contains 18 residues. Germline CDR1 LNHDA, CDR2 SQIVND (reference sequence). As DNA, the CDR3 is TGTGCCAGTAGTATAGATATTGTCCGCGTTGAGTCCCCCGGGGAGCTGTTTTTT. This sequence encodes CASSIDIVRVESPGELFF.

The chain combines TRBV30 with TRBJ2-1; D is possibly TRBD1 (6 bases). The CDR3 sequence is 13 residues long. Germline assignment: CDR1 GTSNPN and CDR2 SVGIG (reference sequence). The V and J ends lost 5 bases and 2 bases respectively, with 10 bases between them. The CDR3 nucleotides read TGTGCCTGGGACAGGCGAGCCTACAATGAGCAGTTCTTC. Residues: CAWDRRAYNEQFF.

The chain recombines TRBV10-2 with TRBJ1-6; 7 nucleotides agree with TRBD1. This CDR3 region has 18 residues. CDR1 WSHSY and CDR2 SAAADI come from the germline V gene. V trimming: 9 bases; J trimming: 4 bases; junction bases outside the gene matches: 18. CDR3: CASTPLYRGLRYNSPLHF. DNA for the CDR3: TGCGCCAGTACACCCTTGTACAGGGGCCTAAGGTATAATTCACCCCTCCACTTT.

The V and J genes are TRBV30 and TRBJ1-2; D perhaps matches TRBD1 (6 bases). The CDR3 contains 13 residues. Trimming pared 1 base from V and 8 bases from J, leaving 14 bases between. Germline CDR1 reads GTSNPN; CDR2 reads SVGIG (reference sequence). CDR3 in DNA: TGTGCCTGGAGTGATACAGGGACCGGGGGCTACACCTTC. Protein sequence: CAWSDTGTGGYTF. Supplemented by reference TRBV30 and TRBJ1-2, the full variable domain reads SQTIHQWPATLVQPVGSPLSLECTVEGTSNPNLYWYRQAAGRGLQLLFYSVGIGQISSEVPQNLSASRPQDRQFILSSKKLLLSDSGFYLCAWSDTGTGGYTFGSGTRLTVV.